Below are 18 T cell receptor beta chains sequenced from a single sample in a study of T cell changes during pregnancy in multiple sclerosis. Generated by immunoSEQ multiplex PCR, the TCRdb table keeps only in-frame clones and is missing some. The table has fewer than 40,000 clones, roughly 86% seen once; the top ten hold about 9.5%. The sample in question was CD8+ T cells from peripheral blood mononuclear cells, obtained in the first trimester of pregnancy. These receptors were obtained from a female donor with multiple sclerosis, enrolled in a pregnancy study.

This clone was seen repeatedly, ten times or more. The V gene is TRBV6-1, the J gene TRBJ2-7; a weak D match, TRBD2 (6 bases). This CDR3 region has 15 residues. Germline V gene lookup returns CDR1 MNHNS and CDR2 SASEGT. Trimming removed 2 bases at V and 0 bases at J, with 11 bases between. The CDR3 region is CASSELIGSSYEQYF. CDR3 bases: TGTGCCAGCAGTGAACTAATCGGGAGCTCCTACGAGCAGTACTTC.

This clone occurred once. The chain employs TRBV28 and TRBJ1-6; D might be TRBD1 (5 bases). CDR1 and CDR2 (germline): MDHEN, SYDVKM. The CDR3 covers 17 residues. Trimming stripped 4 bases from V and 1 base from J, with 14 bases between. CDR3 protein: CASSSQTEASYNSPLHF. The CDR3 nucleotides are TGTGCCAGCAGTTCCCAGACAGAGGCTTCCTATAATTCACCCCTCCACTTT.

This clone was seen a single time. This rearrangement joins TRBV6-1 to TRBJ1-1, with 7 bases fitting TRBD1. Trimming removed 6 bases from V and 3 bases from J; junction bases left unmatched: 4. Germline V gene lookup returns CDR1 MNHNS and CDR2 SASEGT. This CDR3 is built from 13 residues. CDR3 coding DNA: TGTGCCAGCAGCGGACAGGAGTACACTGAAGCTTTCTTT. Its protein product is CASSGQEYTEAFF.

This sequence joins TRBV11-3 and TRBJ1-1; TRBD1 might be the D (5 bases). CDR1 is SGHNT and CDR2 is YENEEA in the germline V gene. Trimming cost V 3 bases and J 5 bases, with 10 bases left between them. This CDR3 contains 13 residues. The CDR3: CASSFAGGTEAFF. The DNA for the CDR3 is TGTGCCAGCAGCTTCGCGGGGGGAACTGAAGCTTTCTTT.

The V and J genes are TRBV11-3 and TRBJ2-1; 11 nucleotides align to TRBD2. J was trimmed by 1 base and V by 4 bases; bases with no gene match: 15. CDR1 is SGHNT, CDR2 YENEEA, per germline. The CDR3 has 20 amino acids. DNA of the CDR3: TGTGCCAGCAGCTCCCGGGGAGGAACTAGCGGGGGTGGGTCCTACAATGAGCAGTTCTTC. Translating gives CASSSRGGTSGGGSYNEQFF.

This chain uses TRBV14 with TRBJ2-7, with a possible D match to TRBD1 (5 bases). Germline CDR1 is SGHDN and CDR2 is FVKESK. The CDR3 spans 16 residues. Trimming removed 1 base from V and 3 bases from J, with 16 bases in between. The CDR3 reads CASSQGWSGIVYEQYF. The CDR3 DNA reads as TGTGCCAGCAGCCAAGGATGGTCAGGGATCGTCTACGAGCAGTACTTC.

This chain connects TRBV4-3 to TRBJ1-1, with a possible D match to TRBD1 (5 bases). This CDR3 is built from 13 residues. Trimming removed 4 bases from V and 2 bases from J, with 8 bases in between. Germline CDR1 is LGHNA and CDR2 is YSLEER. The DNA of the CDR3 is TGCGCCAGCAGCCGGGGGACTAACACTGAAGCTTTCTTT. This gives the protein CASSRGTNTEAFF.

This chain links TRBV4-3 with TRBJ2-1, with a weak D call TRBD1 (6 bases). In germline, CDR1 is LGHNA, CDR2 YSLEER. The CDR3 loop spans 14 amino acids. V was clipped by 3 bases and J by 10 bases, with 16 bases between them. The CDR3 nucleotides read TGCGCCAGCAGCCAGAGGGGGTCGGGCGACGAGCAGTTCTTC. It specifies CASSQRGSGDEQFF.

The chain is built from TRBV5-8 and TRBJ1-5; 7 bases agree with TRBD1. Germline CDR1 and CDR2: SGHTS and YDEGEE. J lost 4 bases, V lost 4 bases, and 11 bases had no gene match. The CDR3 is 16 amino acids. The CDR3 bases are TGTGCCAGCAGCAGCCGACAGGGATGGTCAAATCAGCCCCAGCATTTT. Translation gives CASSSRQGWSNQPQHF. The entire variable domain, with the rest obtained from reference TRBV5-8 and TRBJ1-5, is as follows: EAGVTQSPTHLIKTRGQQATLRCSPISGHTSVYWYQQALGLGLQFLLWYDEGEERNRGNFPPRFSGRQFPNYSSELNVNALELEDSALYLCASSSRQGWSNQPQHFGDGTRLSIL.

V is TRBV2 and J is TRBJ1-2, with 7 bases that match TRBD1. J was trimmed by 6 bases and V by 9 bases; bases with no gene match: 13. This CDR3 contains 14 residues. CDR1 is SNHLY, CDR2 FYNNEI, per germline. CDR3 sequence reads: CAREIPDRDDGYTF. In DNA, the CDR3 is TGTGCCAGGGAAATACCCGACAGGGACGATGGCTACACCTTC.

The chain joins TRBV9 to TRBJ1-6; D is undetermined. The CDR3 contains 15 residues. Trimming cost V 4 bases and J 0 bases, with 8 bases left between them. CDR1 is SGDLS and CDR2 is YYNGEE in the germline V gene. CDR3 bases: TGTGCCAGCAGCCCAGGAAGCTCCTATAATTCACCCCTCCACTTT. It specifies CASSPGSSYNSPLHF.

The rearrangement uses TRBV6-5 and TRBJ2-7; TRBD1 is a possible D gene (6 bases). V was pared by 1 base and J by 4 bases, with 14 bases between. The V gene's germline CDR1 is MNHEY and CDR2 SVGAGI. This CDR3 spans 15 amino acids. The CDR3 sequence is CASSYFLGQTYEQYF. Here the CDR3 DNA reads TGTGCCAGCAGTTACTTCTTGGGACAAACGTACGAGCAGTACTTC.

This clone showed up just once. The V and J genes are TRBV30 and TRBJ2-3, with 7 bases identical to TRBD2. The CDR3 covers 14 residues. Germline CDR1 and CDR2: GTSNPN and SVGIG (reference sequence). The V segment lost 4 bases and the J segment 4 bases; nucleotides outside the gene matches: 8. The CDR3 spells CAWNLGGNPDTQYF. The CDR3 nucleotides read TGTGCCTGGAATCTGGGGGGGAACCCAGATACGCAGTATTTT.

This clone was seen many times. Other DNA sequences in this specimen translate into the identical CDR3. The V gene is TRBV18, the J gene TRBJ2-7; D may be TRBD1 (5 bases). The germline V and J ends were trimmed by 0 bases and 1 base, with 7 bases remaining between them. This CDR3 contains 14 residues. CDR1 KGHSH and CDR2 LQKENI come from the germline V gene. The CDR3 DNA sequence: TGTGCCAGCTCACCACCGGGGCAGTCCTACGAGCAGTACTTC. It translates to CASSPPGQSYEQYF.

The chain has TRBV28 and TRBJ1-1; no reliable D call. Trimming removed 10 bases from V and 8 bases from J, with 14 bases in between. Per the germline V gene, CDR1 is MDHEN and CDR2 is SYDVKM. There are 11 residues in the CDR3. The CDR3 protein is CATSVGREAFF. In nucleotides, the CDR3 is TGTGCCACCTCGGTGGGGAGAGAAGCTTTCTTT. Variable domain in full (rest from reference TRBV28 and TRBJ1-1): DVKVTQSSRYLVKRTGEKVFLECVQDMDHENMFWYRQDPGLGLRLIYFSYDVKMKEKGDIPEGYSVSREKKERFSLILESASTNQTSMYLCATSVGREAFFGQGTRLTVV.

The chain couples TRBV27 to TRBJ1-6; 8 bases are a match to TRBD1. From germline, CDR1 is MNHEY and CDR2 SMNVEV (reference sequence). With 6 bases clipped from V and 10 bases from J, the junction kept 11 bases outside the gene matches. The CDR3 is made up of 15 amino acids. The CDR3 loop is CASRMSGGFKSPLHF. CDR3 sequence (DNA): TGTGCCAGCAGAATGTCAGGGGGCTTTAAGTCACCCCTCCACTTT.

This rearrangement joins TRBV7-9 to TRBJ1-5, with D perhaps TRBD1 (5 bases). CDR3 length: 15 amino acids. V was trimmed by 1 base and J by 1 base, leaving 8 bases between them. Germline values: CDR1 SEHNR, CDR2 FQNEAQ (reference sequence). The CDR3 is CASSLGGVSNQPQHF. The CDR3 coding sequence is TGTGCCAGCAGCTTAGGGGGGGTCAGCAATCAGCCCCAGCATTTT.

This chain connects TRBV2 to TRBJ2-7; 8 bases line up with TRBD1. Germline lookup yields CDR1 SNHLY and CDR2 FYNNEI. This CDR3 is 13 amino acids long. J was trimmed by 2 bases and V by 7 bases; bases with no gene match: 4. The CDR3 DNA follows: TGTGCCAGCATTCCGGGACAGGCCTACGAGCAGTACTTC. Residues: CASIPGQAYEQYF.